Described below is a single T cell receptor (beta chain) sequence and its context. The sample belongs to a study of blood T cell repertoires in COVID-19. Profiled with immunoSEQ multiplex PCR; TCRdb holds only in-frame clones, not every one. The sample has tens of thousands of clones; 70% to 85% are singletons. This TCR was recovered from a man between 60 and 75 years old with acute or convalescent COVID-19. The sequenced sample was peripheral blood.

CDR3 sequence (DNA): TGTGCCAGCAGCGCGACAGGGGGCGGCTATGGCTACACCTTC. Translating gives CASSATGGGYGYTF. V and J are TRBV3-1 (or the pseudogene TRBV3-2) and TRBJ1-2, with 10 positions matching TRBD1. V was clipped by 5 bases and J by 4 bases; unmatched bases: 4. The CDR3 runs 14 residues. The germline CDR1 and CDR2 sequences are LGHDT and YNNKEL (reference sequence).